This TCR beta chain was profiled in a study of radiotherapy plus CTLA-4 blockade in lung cancer. Clones were sequenced by immunoSEQ multiplex PCR, and TCRdb holds only the in-frame ones, with some missing. The table lists roughly 88,000 clones, about four fifths of them singletons, with 0.84% in the top ten. This receptor was taken from a human donor with non-small cell lung cancer who had stable disease on radiotherapy plus ipilimumab. The sample in question was peripheral blood, obtained from a patient treated with radiotherapy plus ipilimumab.

The CDR3 loop is CASSLRGEPQHF. CDR3 sequence (DNA): TGTGCCAGCAGTTTAAGGGGTGAGCCCCAGCATTTT. V is TRBV28 and J is TRBJ1-5; a weak D match, TRBD1 (5 bases). The CDR3 runs to 12 residues. Germline V gene lookup returns CDR1 MDHEN and CDR2 SYDVKM. The V and J ends lost 2 bases and 8 bases respectively, with 7 bases between them.